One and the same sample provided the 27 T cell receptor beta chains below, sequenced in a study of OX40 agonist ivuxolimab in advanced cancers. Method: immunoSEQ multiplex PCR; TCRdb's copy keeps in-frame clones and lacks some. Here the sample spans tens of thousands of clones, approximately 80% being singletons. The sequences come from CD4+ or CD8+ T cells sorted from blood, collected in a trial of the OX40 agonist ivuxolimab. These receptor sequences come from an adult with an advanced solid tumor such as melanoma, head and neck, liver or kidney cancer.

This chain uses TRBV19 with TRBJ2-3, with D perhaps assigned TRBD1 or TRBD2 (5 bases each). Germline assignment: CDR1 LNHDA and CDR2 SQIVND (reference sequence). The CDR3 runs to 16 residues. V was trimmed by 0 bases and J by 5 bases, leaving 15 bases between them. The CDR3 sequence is CASSIDLSGLGDTQYF. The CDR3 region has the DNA TGTGCCAGTAGTATAGATCTGTCGGGGCTAGGAGATACGCAGTATTTT.

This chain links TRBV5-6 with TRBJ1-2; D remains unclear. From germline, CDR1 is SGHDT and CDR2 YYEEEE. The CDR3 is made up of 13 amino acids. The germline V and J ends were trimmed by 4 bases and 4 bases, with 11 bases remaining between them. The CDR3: CASSLGQLYGYTF. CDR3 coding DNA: TGTGCCAGCAGCCTCGGGCAGCTCTATGGCTACACCTTC.

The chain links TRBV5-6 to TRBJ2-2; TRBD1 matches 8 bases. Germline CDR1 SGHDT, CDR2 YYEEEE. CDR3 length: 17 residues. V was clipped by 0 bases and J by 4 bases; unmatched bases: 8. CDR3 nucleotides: TGTGCCAGCAGCTTGGGCGGACAGGGTGGGTCCACCGGGGAGCTGTTTTTT. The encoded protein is CASSLGGQGGSTGELFF.

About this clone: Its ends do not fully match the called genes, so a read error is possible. The CDR3 is CASSLGDQPQHF. Here the CDR3 DNA reads TGTGCCAGCAGCTTGGGAGATCAGCCCCAGCATTTT. This chain uses TRBV5-1 with TRBJ1-5, with D uncertain. Germline loops: CDR1 SGHRS, CDR2 YFSETQ. This CDR3 has 12 residues.

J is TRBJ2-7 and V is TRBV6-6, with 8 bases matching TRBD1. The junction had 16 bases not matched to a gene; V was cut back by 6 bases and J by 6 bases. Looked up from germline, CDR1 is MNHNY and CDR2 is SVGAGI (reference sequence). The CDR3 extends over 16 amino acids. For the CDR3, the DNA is TGTGCCAGCAGCCTCGGACAGGGATTTGGTCCGGGCGAGCAGTACTTC. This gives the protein CASSLGQGFGPGEQYF.

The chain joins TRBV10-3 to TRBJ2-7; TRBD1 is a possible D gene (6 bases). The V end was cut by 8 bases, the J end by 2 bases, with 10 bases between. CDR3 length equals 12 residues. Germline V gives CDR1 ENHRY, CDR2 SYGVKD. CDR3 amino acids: CAIRDTTYEQYF. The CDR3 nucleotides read TGTGCCATCCGGGACACTACCTACGAGCAGTACTTC.

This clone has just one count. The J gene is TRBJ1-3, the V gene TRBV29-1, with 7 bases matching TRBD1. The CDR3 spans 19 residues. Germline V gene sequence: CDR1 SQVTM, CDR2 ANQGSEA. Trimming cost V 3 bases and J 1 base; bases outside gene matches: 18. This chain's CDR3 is CSVEGTPFTGELSGNTIYF. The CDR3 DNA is TGCAGCGTTGAGGGGACACCATTTACAGGGGAGCTATCTGGAAACACCATATATTTT.

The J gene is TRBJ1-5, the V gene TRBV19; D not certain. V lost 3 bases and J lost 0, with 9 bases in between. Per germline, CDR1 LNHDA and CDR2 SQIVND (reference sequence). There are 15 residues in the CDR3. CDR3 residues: CASSMRRNSNQPQHF. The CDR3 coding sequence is TGTGCCAGTAGTATGAGGAGAAATAGCAATCAGCCCCAGCATTTT.

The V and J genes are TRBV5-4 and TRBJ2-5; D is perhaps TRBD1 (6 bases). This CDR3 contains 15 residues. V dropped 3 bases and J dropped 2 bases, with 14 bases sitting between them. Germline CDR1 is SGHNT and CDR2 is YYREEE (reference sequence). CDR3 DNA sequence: TGTGCCAGCAGCTCCGATACAGGGTTACAAGAGACCCAGTACTTC. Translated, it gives CASSSDTGLQETQYF.

CDR3 loop: CASTEAGGPHEQYF. The CDR3 DNA reads TGCGCCAGCACCGAGGCGGGCGGTCCCCACGAGCAGTACTTC. V and J are TRBV10-2 and TRBJ2-7; weak D call: TRBD2 (5 bases). The V end was cut by 7 bases, the J end by 5 bases, with 18 bases between. The CDR3 extends over 14 amino acids. Per the germline V gene, CDR1 is WSHSY and CDR2 is SAAADI.

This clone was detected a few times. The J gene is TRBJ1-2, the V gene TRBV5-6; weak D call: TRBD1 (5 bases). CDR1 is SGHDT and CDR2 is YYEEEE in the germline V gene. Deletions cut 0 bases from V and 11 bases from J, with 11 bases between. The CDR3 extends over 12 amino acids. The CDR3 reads CASSLAVGGYTF. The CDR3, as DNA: TGTGCCAGCAGCTTGGCCGTTGGGGGGTACACCTTC.

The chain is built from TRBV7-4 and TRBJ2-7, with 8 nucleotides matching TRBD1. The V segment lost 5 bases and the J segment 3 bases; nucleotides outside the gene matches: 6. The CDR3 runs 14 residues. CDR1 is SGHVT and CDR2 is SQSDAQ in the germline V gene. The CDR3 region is CASSGGTGDYEQYF. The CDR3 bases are TGTGCCAGCAGCGGGGGGACAGGAGACTACGAGCAGTACTTC. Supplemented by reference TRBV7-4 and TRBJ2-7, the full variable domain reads GAGVSQSPRYKVAKRGRDVALRCDSISGHVTLYWYRQTLGQGSEVLTYSQSDAQRDKSGRPSGRFSAERPERSVSTLKIQRTEQGDSAVYLCASSGGTGDYEQYFGPGTRLTVT.

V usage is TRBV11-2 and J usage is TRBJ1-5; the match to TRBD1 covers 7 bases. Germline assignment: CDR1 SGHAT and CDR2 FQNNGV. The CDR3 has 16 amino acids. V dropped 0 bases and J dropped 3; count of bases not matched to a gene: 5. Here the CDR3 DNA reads TGTGCCAGCAGCTTAGATTCAGGGGGGACCAATCAGCCCCAGCATTTT. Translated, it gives CASSLDSGGTNQPQHF.

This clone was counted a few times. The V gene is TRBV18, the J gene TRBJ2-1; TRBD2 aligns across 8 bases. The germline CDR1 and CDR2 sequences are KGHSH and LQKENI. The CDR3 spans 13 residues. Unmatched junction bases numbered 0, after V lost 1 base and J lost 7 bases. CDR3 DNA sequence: TGTGCCAGCTCACCACGCGGGGGGAATGAGCAGTTCTTC. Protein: CASSPRGGNEQFF.

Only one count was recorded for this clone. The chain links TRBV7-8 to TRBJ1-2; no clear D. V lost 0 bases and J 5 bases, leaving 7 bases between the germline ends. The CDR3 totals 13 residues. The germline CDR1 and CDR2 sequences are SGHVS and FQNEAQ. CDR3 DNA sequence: TGTGCCAGCAGCTTAGCCCCCTTGTATGGCTACACCTTC. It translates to CASSLAPLYGYTF.

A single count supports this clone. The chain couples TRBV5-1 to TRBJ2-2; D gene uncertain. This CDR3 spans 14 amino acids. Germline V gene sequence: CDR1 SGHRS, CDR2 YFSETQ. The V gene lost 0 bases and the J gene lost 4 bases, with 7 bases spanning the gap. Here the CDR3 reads CASSLAPSTGELFF. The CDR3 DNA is TGCGCCAGCAGCTTGGCCCCTTCCACCGGGGAGCTGTTTTTT.

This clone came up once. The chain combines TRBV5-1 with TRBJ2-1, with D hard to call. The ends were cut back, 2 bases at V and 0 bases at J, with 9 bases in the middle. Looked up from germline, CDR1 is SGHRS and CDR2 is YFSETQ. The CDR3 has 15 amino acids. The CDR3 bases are TGCGCCAGCAGCTTTCAAGTTGTCTCCTACAATGAGCAGTTCTTC. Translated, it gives CASSFQVVSYNEQFF.

This CDR3 reads CASSSYRGGRGDGYTF. The DNA for the CDR3 is TGTGCCAGCAGCTCGTATCGGGGGGGGCGCGGGGATGGCTACACCTTC. The chain employs TRBV7-6 and TRBJ1-2; D might be TRBD1 (6 bases). The CDR3 spans 16 residues. Trimming took off 4 bases at V and 6 bases at J, with 21 bases between the two ends. CDR1 is SGHVS and CDR2 is FNYEAQ in the germline V gene. The whole variable domain, remainder taken from reference TRBV7-6 and TRBJ1-2, is GAGVSQSPRYKVTKRGQDVALRCDPISGHVSLYWYRQALGQGPEFLTYFNYEAQQDKSGLPNDRFSAERPEGSISTLTIQRTEQRDSAMYRCASSSYRGGRGDGYTFGSGTRLTVV.

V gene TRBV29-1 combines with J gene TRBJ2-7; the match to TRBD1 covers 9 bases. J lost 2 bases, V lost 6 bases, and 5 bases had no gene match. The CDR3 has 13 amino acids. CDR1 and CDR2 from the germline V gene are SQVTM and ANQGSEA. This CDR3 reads CSVGTGSTYEQYF. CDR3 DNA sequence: TGCAGCGTGGGGACAGGGAGTACCTACGAGCAGTACTTC.

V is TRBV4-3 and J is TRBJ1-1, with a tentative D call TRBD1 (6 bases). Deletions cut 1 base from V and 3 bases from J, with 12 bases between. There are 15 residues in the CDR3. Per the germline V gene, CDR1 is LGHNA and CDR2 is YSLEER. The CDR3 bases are TGCGCCAGCAGCCAAGGAGACTACAGGGACACTGAAGCTTTCTTT. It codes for CASSQGDYRDTEAFF.

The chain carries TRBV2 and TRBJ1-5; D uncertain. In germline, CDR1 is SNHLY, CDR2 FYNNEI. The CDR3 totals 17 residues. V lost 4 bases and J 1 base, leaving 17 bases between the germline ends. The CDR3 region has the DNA TGTGCCAGCAGTGGTCGTTCAGGATGGGGAAGCAATCAGCCCCAGCATTTT. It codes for CASSGRSGWGSNQPQHF.

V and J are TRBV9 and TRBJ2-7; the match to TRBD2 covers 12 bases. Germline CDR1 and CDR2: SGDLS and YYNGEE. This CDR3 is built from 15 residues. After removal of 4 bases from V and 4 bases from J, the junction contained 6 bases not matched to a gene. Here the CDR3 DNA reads TGTGCCAGCAGCCTGAGACTAGCGGGAGTATACGAGCAGTACTTC. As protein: CASSLRLAGVYEQYF.

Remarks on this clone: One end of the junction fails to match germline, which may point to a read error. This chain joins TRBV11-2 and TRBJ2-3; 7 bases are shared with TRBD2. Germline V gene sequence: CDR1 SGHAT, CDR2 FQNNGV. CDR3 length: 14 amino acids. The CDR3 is CASSLAPRAGDQSF. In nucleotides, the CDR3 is TGTGCCAGCAGCTTAGCTCCTCGTGCGGGGGACCAGAGCTTT.

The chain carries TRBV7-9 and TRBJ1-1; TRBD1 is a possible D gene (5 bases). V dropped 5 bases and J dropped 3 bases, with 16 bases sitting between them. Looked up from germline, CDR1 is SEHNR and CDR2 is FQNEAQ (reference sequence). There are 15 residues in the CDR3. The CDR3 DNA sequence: TGTGCCAGCAGCCCATTGGGGGGAAAGCACACTGAAGCTTTCTTT. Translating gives CASSPLGGKHTEAFF. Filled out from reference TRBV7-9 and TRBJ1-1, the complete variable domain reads DTGVSQNPRHKITKRGQNVTFRCDPISEHNRLYWYRQTLGQGPEFLTYFQNEAQLEKSRLLSDRFSAERPKGSFSTLEIQRTEQGDSAMYLCASSPLGGKHTEAFFGQGTRLTVV.

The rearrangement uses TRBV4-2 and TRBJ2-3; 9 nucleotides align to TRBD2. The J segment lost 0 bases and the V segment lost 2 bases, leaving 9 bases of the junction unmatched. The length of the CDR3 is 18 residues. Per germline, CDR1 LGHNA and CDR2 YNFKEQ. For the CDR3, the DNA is TGTGCCAGCAGCCAACTGCAGACTAGCGGTGCTAGCACAGATACGCAGTATTTT. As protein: CASSQLQTSGASTDTQYF.

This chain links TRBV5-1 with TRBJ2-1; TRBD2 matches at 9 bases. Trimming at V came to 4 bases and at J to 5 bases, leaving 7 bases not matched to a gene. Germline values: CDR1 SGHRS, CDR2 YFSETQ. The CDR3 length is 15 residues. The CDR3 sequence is CASSPRASGDNEQFF. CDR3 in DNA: TGCGCCAGCAGCCCCCGGGCTAGCGGGGACAATGAGCAGTTCTTC.

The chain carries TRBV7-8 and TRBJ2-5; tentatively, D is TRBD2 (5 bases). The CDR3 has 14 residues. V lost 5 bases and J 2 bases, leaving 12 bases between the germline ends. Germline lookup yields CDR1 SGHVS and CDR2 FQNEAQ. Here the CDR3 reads CASSHGENQETQYF. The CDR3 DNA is TGTGCCAGCAGCCACGGGGAAAATCAAGAGACCCAGTACTTC.